These 27 T cell receptor beta chains share one sample of origin, sequenced in a study of cytomegalovirus exposure and HLA in healthy donors. Amplification used 60 Vbeta primers and 13 Jbeta primers. The data were produced by immunoSEQ multiplex PCR, yet TCRdb's version contains in-frame clones alone and is incomplete. The sample lists 180,000 or so clones, around 76% occurring once. Sequencing input: PBMCs. All receptors derive from a woman aged 25 to 39 in good health and CMV-seropositive.

The chain couples TRBV2 to TRBJ1-2; 7 nucleotides match TRBD1. The V segment lost 8 bases and the J segment 2 bases; nucleotides outside the gene matches: 23. The CDR3 consists of 19 residues. CDR1 is SNHLY and CDR2 is FYNNEI in the germline V gene. CDR3 bases: TGTGCCAGCGAGATGCGGCTAATGGCAGGGGGTATTGGGAACTATGGCTACACCTTC. Translating gives CASEMRLMAGGIGNYGYTF.

The chain has TRBV30 and TRBJ1-2; D is uncertain. The germline V gene has CDR1 GTSNPN and CDR2 SVGIG (reference sequence). Trimming cost V 4 bases and J 5 bases, with 14 bases left between them. The CDR3 length is 13 residues. The CDR3 loop reads CAWKTGSDYGYTF. The CDR3 DNA is TGTGCCTGGAAGACGGGGAGTGATTATGGCTACACCTTC.

The genes are TRBV28 and TRBJ1-2, with 10 bases lining up with TRBD1. V gave up 8 bases and J gave up 8 bases; unmatched junction bases: 5. The CDR3 covers 12 residues. The germline V gene has CDR1 MDHEN and CDR2 SYDVKM. Here the CDR3 reads CASRGQGVGYTF. Here the CDR3 DNA reads TGTGCCAGCCGAGGACAGGGGGTCGGCTACACCTTC.

J is TRBJ2-7 and V is TRBV7-9; tentative D call: TRBD1 (6 bases). Germline V CDR1 and CDR2: SEHNR, FQNEAQ (reference sequence). Trimming pared 5 bases from V and 2 bases from J, leaving 13 bases between. The CDR3 has 14 amino acids. The DNA of the CDR3 is TGTGCCAGCAGCCAAATGACAGGTACCTACGAGCAGTACTTC. Translating it yields CASSQMTGTYEQYF. The full variable domain, completed using reference TRBV7-9 and TRBJ2-7, is DTGVSQNPRHKITKRGQNVTFRCDPISEHNRLYWYRQTLGQGPEFLTYFQNEAQLEKSRLLSDRFSAERPKGSFSTLEIQRTEQGDSAMYLCASSQMTGTYEQYFGPGTRLTVT.

This rearrangement joins TRBV11-2 to TRBJ1-2, with 7 bases fitting TRBD1. J lost 2 bases, V lost 4 bases, and 7 bases had no gene match. The germline gives CDR1 SGHAT, CDR2 FQNNGV. This CDR3 contains 15 residues. In DNA form, the CDR3 reads TGTGCCAGCAGCTCCGGACAGGCGCGGAACTATGGCTACACCTTC. Residues: CASSSGQARNYGYTF.

This CDR3 is CASSQEAGFYEQYF. Here the CDR3 DNA reads TGCGCCAGCAGCCAAGAAGCAGGGTTCTACGAGCAGTACTTC. The V gene is TRBV4-3, the J gene TRBJ2-7; D might be TRBD1 (5 bases). Per germline, CDR1 LGHNA and CDR2 YSLEER. The CDR3 totals 14 residues. V was shortened by 0 bases and J by 3 bases, with 9 bases between the two germline ends.

This clone was seen a handful of times. In DNA form, the CDR3 reads TGTGCCAGCAGCTCGTCGCGGCGCAAGGATGAGCAGTTCTTC. Its protein product is CASSSSRRKDEQFF. The chain recombines TRBV5-4 with TRBJ2-1; D unresolved. The CDR3 is 14 amino acids. Trimming took off 3 bases at V and 8 bases at J, with 15 bases between the two ends. Germline V lookup: CDR1 SGHNT, CDR2 YYREEE (reference sequence).

For this clone: One end of the junction varies from germline; a read error may be responsible. This chain uses TRBV5-1 with TRBJ2-3; 10 bases agree with TRBD2. CDR3 length equals 16 residues. Per germline, CDR1 SGHRS and CDR2 YFSETQ. CDR3 nucleotide sequence: TGCGCCAGCAGCAGGGCTAGCGGGGGTAGCACATATACGCAGTATTTT. This gives the protein CASSRASGGSTYTQYF. The variable domain in full, with the rest retrieved from reference TRBV5-1 and TRBJ2-3, is KAGVTQTPRYLIKTRGQQVTLSCSPISGHRSVSWYQQTPGQGLQFLFEYFSETQRNKGNFPGRFSGRQFSNSRSEMNVSTLELGDSALYLCASSRASGGSTYTQYFGPGTRLTVL.

The rearrangement joins TRBV4-1 to TRBJ1-2, with 11 bases aligning to TRBD1. CDR1 and CDR2 (germline): MGHRA, YSYEKL. There are 16 residues in the CDR3. J was trimmed by 8 bases and V by 3 bases; bases with no gene match: 11. The CDR3 coding sequence is TGCGCCAGCAGCCAGGCTGGACAGGGGGCAAAGGGGGGCTACACCTTC. This sequence encodes CASSQAGQGAKGGYTF.

CDR3 DNA sequence: TGTGCCAGCTCACCAAAAGCGAACACTGAAGCTTTCTTT. This encodes CASSPKANTEAFF. The chain links TRBV18 to TRBJ1-1, with D unclear. Germline lookup yields CDR1 KGHSH and CDR2 LQKENI. This CDR3 contains 13 residues. V lost 2 bases, J lost 1 base, and 5 bases lay in between.

The chain carries TRBV29-1 and TRBJ1-4; 9 bases line up with TRBD1. There are 15 residues in the CDR3. Looked up from germline, CDR1 is SQVTM and CDR2 is ANQGSEA. The V and J ends lost 6 bases and 7 bases, in that order; junction bases with no gene match: 12. The CDR3 spells CSVHDPGQGGEKLFF. DNA for the CDR3: TGCAGCGTCCACGATCCGGGACAGGGTGGTGAAAAACTGTTTTTT.

The chain combines TRBV5-1 with TRBJ2-7; 9 bases are shared with TRBD1. Germline V gene sequence: CDR1 SGHRS, CDR2 YFSETQ. The CDR3 has 15 residues. Losses at the gene ends were 3 bases for V and 5 bases for J; bases not matched to a gene: 9. In DNA, the CDR3 is TGCGCCAGCAGCTCGACCGGGACAGGGCTGGACGAGCAGTACTTC. Translation: CASSSTGTGLDEQYF.

The chain employs TRBV19 and TRBJ1-2; the match to TRBD1 covers 7 bases. Germline V gene lookup returns CDR1 LNHDA and CDR2 SQIVND (reference sequence). The junction had 9 bases not matched to a gene; V was cut back by 6 bases and J by 2 bases. The CDR3 is 15 residues long. The chain's CDR3 is CASSRTGGQNYGYTF. In DNA form, the CDR3 reads TGTGCCAGTAGCCGGACAGGAGGGCAAAACTATGGCTACACCTTC.

The chain joins TRBV30 to TRBJ1-6; TRBD1 is a possible D gene (5 bases). CDR1 and CDR2 (germline): GTSNPN, SVGIG (reference sequence). The CDR3 has 11 residues. The V gene lost 3 bases and the J gene lost 9 bases, with 6 bases spanning the gap. As DNA, the CDR3 is TGTGCCTGGAGAACAGGTTCACCCCTCCACTTT. Amino acids: CAWRTGSPLHF.

The chain is built from TRBV6-5 and TRBJ1-1, with 7 nucleotides matching TRBD1. Germline CDR1 and CDR2: MNHEY and SVGAGI. CDR3 length: 13 amino acids. V trimming: 5 bases; J trimming: 8 bases; junction bases outside the gene matches: 8. In DNA form, the CDR3 reads TGTGCCAGCAGTACAGGGGTTTGGGCGGAAGCTTTCTTT. It codes for CASSTGVWAEAFF.

The chain recombines TRBV5-1 with TRBJ1-1; TRBD1 aligns across 8 bases. The J segment lost 7 bases and the V segment lost 1 base, leaving 0 bases of the junction unmatched. CDR1 SGHRS and CDR2 YFSETQ come from the germline V gene. This CDR3 is 12 amino acids long. CDR3 residues: CASSLTGGEAFF. The DNA of the CDR3 is TGCGCCAGCAGCTTGACAGGGGGTGAAGCTTTCTTT.

This rearrangement joins TRBV4-3 to TRBJ1-6; D uncertain. The CDR3 has 15 amino acids. V lost 2 bases and J 8 bases, leaving 13 bases between the germline ends. Germline CDR1 is LGHNA and CDR2 is YSLEER. Here the CDR3 DNA reads TGCGCCAGCAGCCAATCGGGTCTCACGTATTCACCCCTCCACTTT. Translation: CASSQSGLTYSPLHF.

V and J are TRBV7-9 and TRBJ1-2; maybe TRBD1 (6 bases). The CDR3 consists of 15 residues. Germline lookup yields CDR1 SEHNR and CDR2 FQNEAQ (reference sequence). Trimming took 7 bases from V and 1 from J, leaving 16 bases between them. DNA of the CDR3: TGTGCCAGCAAGAGGACAGCCCGGAATAACTATGGCTACACCTTC. This encodes CASKRTARNNYGYTF.

The V and J genes are TRBV6-1 and TRBJ1-1; 8 bases agree with TRBD1. The CDR3 sequence is 15 residues long. With V trimmed by 0 bases and J by 2 bases, 2 bases remained unmatched. In germline, CDR1 is MNHNS, CDR2 SASEGT. CDR3 residues: CASSEASGGNTEAFF. CDR3 nucleotide sequence: TGTGCCAGCAGTGAAGCCTCAGGGGGCAACACTGAAGCTTTCTTT.

This clone was seen repeatedly, ten times or more. V gene TRBV27 combines with J gene TRBJ1-3, with D tentatively TRBD1 (6 bases). Trimming pared 2 bases from V and 2 bases from J, leaving 10 bases between. Germline assignment: CDR1 MNHEY and CDR2 SMNVEV (reference sequence). CDR3 size: 15 residues. CDR3 DNA: TGTGCCAGCAGTTTAGAGGGGGACCCTGGAAACACCATATATTTT. Translation gives CASSLEGDPGNTIYF.

This rearrangement joins TRBV5-6 to TRBJ2-1; 7 bases are a match to TRBD2. J lost 0 bases, V lost 4 bases, and 7 bases had no gene match. Germline CDR1 and CDR2: SGHDT and YYEEEE. The length of the CDR3 is 16 residues. The CDR3 coding sequence is TGTGCCAGCAGCCGCGGGACTATCAGCTCCTACAATGAGCAGTTCTTC. Translating it yields CASSRGTISSYNEQFF.

V is TRBV7-6 and J is TRBJ2-2, with D unresolved. This CDR3 comprises 13 residues. Germline V lookup: CDR1 SGHVS, CDR2 FNYEAQ. The germline V and J ends were trimmed by 5 bases and 3 bases, with 7 bases remaining between them. The CDR3 loop reads CASSPYYTGELFF. As DNA, the CDR3 is TGTGCCAGCAGCCCTTATTACACCGGGGAGCTGTTTTTT.

The chain is built from TRBV7-9 and TRBJ2-1, with TRBD1 identical over 9 bases. The V gene end was trimmed by 4 bases and the J gene end by 0 bases; junction bases not matched to a gene: 7. The CDR3 has 17 residues. Germline CDR1 SEHNR, CDR2 FQNEAQ (reference sequence). The DNA for the CDR3 is TGTGCCAGCAGCTCACAACAGGGGGCCAGCTCCTACAATGAGCAGTTCTTC. Translated: CASSSQQGASSYNEQFF.

The chain joins TRBV13 to TRBJ1-3, with D possibly matching TRBD1 (5 bases). CDR1 is PRHDT and CDR2 is FYEKMQ in the germline V gene (reference sequence). V was clipped by 6 bases and J by 1 base, with 10 bases between them. The CDR3 loop spans 14 amino acids. The CDR3 DNA is TGTGCCAGCAGTTACGGGACTTCTGGAAACACCATATATTTT. This sequence encodes CASSYGTSGNTIYF.

J is TRBJ1-1 and V is TRBV5-6, with a tentative D call TRBD1 (5 bases). This CDR3 is built from 13 residues. The V end was cut by 3 bases, the J end by 4 bases, with 10 bases between. Germline CDR1 is SGHDT and CDR2 is YYEEEE. The CDR3 nucleotides are TGTGCCAGCAGCTCAGGGTATAGCACTGAAGCTTTCTTT. Protein sequence: CASSSGYSTEAFF. Filled out from reference TRBV5-6 and TRBJ1-1, the complete variable domain reads DAGVTQSPTHLIKTRGQQVTLRCSPKSGHDTVSWYQQALGQGPQFIFQYYEEEERQRGNFPDRFSGHQFPNYSSELNVNALLLGDSALYLCASSSGYSTEAFFGQGTRLTVV.

This clone was counted between two and nine times. The chain combines TRBV18 with TRBJ2-1; TRBD2 agrees at 11 bases. With 4 bases clipped from V and 8 bases from J, the junction kept 7 bases outside the gene matches. The germline V gene has CDR1 KGHSH and CDR2 LQKENI. The CDR3 extends over 15 amino acids. CDR3 loop: CASSQTSGSSDEQFF. CDR3 DNA sequence: TGTGCCAGCTCACAAACTAGCGGGAGTTCCGATGAGCAGTTCTTC.

CDR3 sequence reads: CAWSDMFGELFF. CDR3 bases: TGTGCCTGGAGTGATATGTTTGGGGAGCTGTTTTTT. The chain uses TRBV30 and TRBJ2-2; D not certain. Between the trimmed V and J ends, which lost 1 base and 8 bases, there was a span of 8 bases. The V gene's germline CDR1 is GTSNPN and CDR2 SVGIG (reference sequence). The CDR3 spans 12 residues.